This entry concerns a single T cell receptor beta chain. Original data processing: Using reference gene primer amplification, nucleated cell counts were estimated. The protocol was immunoSEQ multiplex PCR, while the TCRdb copy is restricted to in-frame clones and leaves out a portion. D and trimming were read from the DNA, whereas the V and J calls and clone size are those reported in that table. Of about 170,000 clones in the sample, about 93% are singletons; the top ten hold 4.5% to 5.5%. The sample belongs to a study of blood T cell repertoires in COVID-19. Across the study: Material from acute and convalescent COVID-19 was sourced from the United States, Italy and Spain. The analysed material was cDNA or gDNA that came from T cells, B-cell-depleted T cells, or PBMCs.

V was shortened by 0 bases and J by 3 bases, with 22 bases between the two germline ends. Germline CDR1 and CDR2: SGHDT and YYEEEE. The CDR3 contains 18 residues. Sequencing was performed on peripheral blood. The receptor's source is a woman between 45 and 65 years old with acute or convalescent COVID-19. The genes are TRBV5-6 and TRBJ2-7, with D possibly being TRBD2 (6 bases). CDR3: CASSLGPKTARLGYEQYF. Written as DNA, the CDR3 is TGTGCCAGCAGCTTGGGCCCTAAGACTGCAAGACTAGGCTACGAGCAGTACTTC. The variable domain in full, with the rest retrieved from reference TRBV5-6 and TRBJ2-7, is DAGVTQSPTHLIKTRGQQVTLRCSPKSGHDTVSWYQQALGQGPQFIFQYYEEEERQRGNFPDRFSGHQFPNYSSELNVNALLLGDSALYLCASSLGPKTARLGYEQYFGPGTRLTVT.